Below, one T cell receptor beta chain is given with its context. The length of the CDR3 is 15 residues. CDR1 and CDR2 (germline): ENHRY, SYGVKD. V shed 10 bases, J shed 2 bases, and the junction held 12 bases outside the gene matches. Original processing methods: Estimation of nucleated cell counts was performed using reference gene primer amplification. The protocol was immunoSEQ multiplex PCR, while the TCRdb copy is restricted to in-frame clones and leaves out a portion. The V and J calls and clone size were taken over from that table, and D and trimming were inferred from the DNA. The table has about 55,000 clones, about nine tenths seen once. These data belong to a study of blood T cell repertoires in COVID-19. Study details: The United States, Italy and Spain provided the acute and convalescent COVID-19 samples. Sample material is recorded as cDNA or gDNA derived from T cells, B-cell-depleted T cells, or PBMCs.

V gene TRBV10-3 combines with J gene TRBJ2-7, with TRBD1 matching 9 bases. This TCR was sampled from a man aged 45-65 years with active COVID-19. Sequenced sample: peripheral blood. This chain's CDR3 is CATQAGTGFTYEQYF. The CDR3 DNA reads TGTGCCACCCAAGCCGGGACAGGGTTTACCTACGAGCAGTACTTC.